One sample yielded the 25 T cell receptor beta chains listed below, sequenced in a study of blood T cell repertoires in COVID-19. Sequencing was performed with immunoSEQ multiplex PCR; in TCRdb, only in-frame clones are kept and a portion is missing. The repertoire has 130,000 or so clones, roughly four fifths of them found once; the top ten carry roughly 7.3%. The sample taken for sequencing was peripheral blood. Source of these receptors: a human donor in a cohort sampled during active COVID-19.

The chain uses TRBV6-5 and TRBJ2-7; no definite D call. The germline CDR1 and CDR2 sequences are MNHEY and SVGAGI. V was pared by 0 bases and J by 2 bases, with 11 bases between. This CDR3 is 15 amino acids long. The CDR3 nucleotides read TGTGCCAGCAGTTACTCGAGTCCCAGGCCCTACGAGCAGTACTTC. This translates into CASSYSSPRPYEQYF.

The chain links TRBV18 to TRBJ1-2; D is undetermined. Germline-derived CDR1 and CDR2 are KGHSH and LQKENI. CDR3 length equals 12 residues. Trimming removed 3 bases from V and 3 bases from J, with 5 bases in between. Here the CDR3 reads CASSPGDYGYTF. The CDR3 DNA follows: TGTGCCAGCTCACCCGGGGACTATGGCTACACCTTC.

The V and J genes are TRBV3-1 (or the pseudogene TRBV3-2) and TRBJ1-2, with 10 positions matching TRBD1. The CDR3 loop spans 16 amino acids. In germline, CDR1 is LGHDT, CDR2 YNNKEL (reference sequence). V trimming: 5 bases; J trimming: 4 bases; junction bases outside the gene matches: 10. The CDR3 loop reads CASSKAGTGVSYGYTF. As DNA, the CDR3 is TGTGCCAGCAGCAAAGCGGGGACAGGGGTTAGCTATGGCTACACCTTC.

The chain couples TRBV6-6 to TRBJ2-7, with 12 bases identical to TRBD2. CDR1 and CDR2 from the germline V gene are MNHNY and SVGAGI (reference sequence). The J segment lost 3 bases and the V segment lost 4 bases, leaving 4 bases of the junction unmatched. The CDR3 covers 15 residues. The CDR3 region is CASSSGLAGHYEQYF. The CDR3 DNA reads TGTGCCAGCAGTTCCGGACTAGCGGGGCACTACGAGCAGTACTTC.

The genes are TRBV30 and TRBJ2-6; TRBD1 matches 9 bases. Trimming took 5 bases from V and 1 from J; bases not matched to a gene: 6. Germline V gene sequence: CDR1 GTSNPN, CDR2 SVGIG (reference sequence). This CDR3 has 16 amino acids. The CDR3 loop is CAWVDRGLSGANVLTF. CDR3 bases: TGTGCCTGGGTGGACAGGGGATTGTCTGGGGCCAACGTCCTGACTTTC.

The chain joins TRBV6-6 to TRBJ2-7, with D tentatively TRBD1 (6 bases). V dropped 4 bases and J dropped 3 bases, with 19 bases sitting between them. CDR1 is MNHNY and CDR2 is SVGAGI in the germline V gene (reference sequence). This CDR3 has 16 residues. The CDR3 sequence is CASSLNHMTGYYEQYF. The CDR3 region has the DNA TGTGCCAGCAGTTTAAATCATATGACAGGTTACTACGAGCAGTACTTC.

This chain links TRBV7-9 with TRBJ2-7; TRBD1 matches at 7 bases. The CDR3 has 15 amino acids. The germline V gene encodes CDR1 SEHNR and CDR2 FQNEAQ (reference sequence). Losses at the gene ends were 2 bases for V and 0 bases for J; bases not matched to a gene: 4. The CDR3 DNA follows: TGTGCCAGCAGCTTATACCGGGACAGCTCCTACGAGCAGTACTTC. Protein: CASSLYRDSSYEQYF.

This clone was observed a single time. J is TRBJ2-6 and V is TRBV13, with 7 bases matching TRBD1. Unmatched junction bases numbered 5, after V lost 5 bases and J lost 4 bases. The CDR3 contains 15 residues. Germline V gives CDR1 PRHDT, CDR2 FYEKMQ (reference sequence). CDR3 sequence reads: CASSPTGAGANVLTF. CDR3 DNA: TGTGCCAGCAGCCCTACAGGGGCCGGGGCCAACGTCCTGACTTTC.

The V gene is TRBV15, the J gene TRBJ2-1; maybe TRBD1 (6 bases). The ends were cut back, 1 base at V and 7 bases at J, with 14 bases in the middle. The CDR3 contains 15 residues. CDR1 and CDR2 from the germline V gene are LNHNV and YYDKDF (reference sequence). The CDR3 loop is CATSRAQTGSNEQFF. The CDR3 DNA reads as TGTGCCACCAGCAGAGCACAGACAGGTAGTAATGAGCAGTTCTTC. Full variable domain (outside the CDR3, taken from reference TRBV15 and TRBJ2-1): DAMVIQNPRYQVTQFGKPVTLSCSQTLNHNVMYWYQQKSSQAPKLLFHYYDKDFNNEADTPDNFQSRRPNTSFCFLDIRSPGLGDTAMYLCATSRAQTGSNEQFFGPGTRLTVL.

The chain joins TRBV9 to TRBJ2-7; 10 positions agree with TRBD2. The CDR3 is made up of 14 amino acids. The V segment lost 5 bases and the J segment 4 bases; nucleotides outside the gene matches: 6. From germline, CDR1 is SGDLS and CDR2 YYNGEE. CDR3 in DNA: TGTGCCAGCAGTCGTCGACTAGCGGGTTACGAGCAGTACTTC. Translating gives CASSRRLAGYEQYF. The full variable domain, with the rest looked up from reference TRBV9 and TRBJ2-7, is DSGVTQTPKHLITATGQRVTLRCSPRSGDLSVYWYQQSLDQGLQFLIQYYNGEERAKGNILERFSAQQFPDLHSELNLSSLELGDSALYFCASSRRLAGYEQYFGPGTRLTVT.

The chain has TRBV6-2 or TRBV6-3 and TRBJ2-5; D unresolved. Germline V gene data show CDR1 as MNHEY and CDR2 as SVGEGT. CDR3 length equals 15 residues. The germline V and J ends were trimmed by 2 bases and 2 bases, with 12 bases remaining between them. CDR3 residues: CASSYAIQAQETQYF. In DNA form, the CDR3 reads TGTGCCAGCAGTTACGCTATCCAGGCTCAAGAGACCCAGTACTTC.

The chain is built from TRBV5-6 and TRBJ1-6; D possibly corresponds to TRBD1 (5 bases). Germline V gene data show CDR1 as SGHDT and CDR2 as YYEEEE. This CDR3 spans 14 amino acids. Trimming left V 5 bases short and J 9 bases short, with 15 bases between. The CDR3 DNA sequence: TGTGCCAGCAGGGGGAGGGACCCCGTTTCACCCCTCCACTTT. Translating gives CASRGRDPVSPLHF.

V usage is TRBV7-2 and J usage is TRBJ1-1, with D maybe TRBD1 (5 bases). Trimming removed 2 bases from V and 1 base from J, with 17 bases in between. In germline, CDR1 is SGHTA, CDR2 FQGNSA. CDR3 length equals 17 residues. Here the CDR3 reads CASSLNTPGRGNTEAFF. CDR3 coding DNA: TGTGCCAGCAGCTTAAACACTCCAGGGCGGGGGAACACTGAAGCTTTCTTT.

This clone occurred a few times. J is TRBJ2-7 and V is TRBV3-1 (or the pseudogene TRBV3-2); no clear D gene. This CDR3 is built from 13 residues. Germline V lookup: CDR1 LGHDT, CDR2 YNNKEL (reference sequence). V was cut by 0 bases and J by 1 base, with 4 bases left in between. DNA of the CDR3: TGTGCCAGCAGCCAAGATCTTTCCTACGAGCAGTACTTC. Its protein product is CASSQDLSYEQYF.

The chain combines TRBV13 with TRBJ2-7; tentatively, D is TRBD2 (6 bases). Deletions cut 1 base from V and 3 bases from J, with 10 bases between. The CDR3 spans 14 residues. Germline values: CDR1 PRHDT, CDR2 FYEKMQ (reference sequence). The CDR3, as DNA: TGTGCCAGCAGCTTAGAAGCTAGCGACTACGAGCAGTACTTC. This encodes CASSLEASDYEQYF.

Here the CDR3 DNA reads TGTGCCAGCAGCGGGGCACCGGGGGAAGGGAATTCACCCCTCCACTTT. Translated, it gives CASSGAPGEGNSPLHF. The chain joins TRBV9 to TRBJ1-6; a possible D gene is TRBD1 (5 bases). The CDR3 contains 16 residues. Germline loops: CDR1 SGDLS, CDR2 YYNGEE. Trimming cost V 3 bases and J 7 bases, with 17 bases left between them.

The genes are TRBV14 and TRBJ2-1, with 10 bases matching TRBD2. The CDR3 has 16 residues. From germline, CDR1 is SGHDN and CDR2 FVKESK. J gave up 2 bases and V 4 bases, and 5 bases lay outside the gene matches. The CDR3 coding sequence is TGTGCCAGCAGCCCCTATAGCGGGAGGCCCTACAATGAGCAGTTCTTC. Protein product: CASSPYSGRPYNEQFF.

V usage is TRBV12-3 or TRBV12-4 and J usage is TRBJ2-7; D is undetermined. This CDR3 comprises 11 residues. V dropped 4 bases and J dropped 3 bases, with 4 bases sitting between them. The CDR3 DNA follows: TGTGCCAGCAGTTATTACTACGAGCAGTACTTC. This translates into CASSYYYEQYF.

On this clone: This CDR3 is also generated by other DNA sequences in the sample. The DNA of the CDR3 is TGTGCCAGCTCCCGTACGGAGGAGCAGTACTTC. This encodes CASSRTEEQYF. The rearrangement uses TRBV18 and TRBJ2-7; unclear D gene. This CDR3 has 11 residues. Germline lookup yields CDR1 KGHSH and CDR2 LQKENI. V was trimmed by 6 bases and J by 7 bases, leaving 10 bases between them.

This chain joins TRBV2 and TRBJ1-1, with 8 bases aligning to TRBD1. CDR3 length: 13 residues. V was pared by 4 bases and J by 4 bases, with 2 bases of the junction left unmatched. Germline V CDR1 and CDR2: SNHLY, FYNNEI. The CDR3: CASSVDRATEAFF. CDR3 coding DNA: TGTGCCAGCAGTGTGGACAGGGCCACTGAAGCTTTCTTT.

J is TRBJ2-7 and V is TRBV27, with 7 bases identical to TRBD2. Unmatched junction bases numbered 4, after V lost 1 base and J lost 1 base. The germline V gene encodes CDR1 MNHEY and CDR2 SMNVEV (reference sequence). CDR3 length: 15 residues. DNA for the CDR3: TGTGCCAGCAGTTTATTAGCGGGCCCTTCCTACGAGCAGTACTTC. It specifies CASSLLAGPSYEQYF.

The chain links TRBV6-6 to TRBJ2-7, with 9 bases lining up with TRBD2. This CDR3 region has 16 residues. Germline V gives CDR1 MNHNY, CDR2 SVGAGI (reference sequence). V dropped 2 bases and J dropped 2; count of bases not matched to a gene: 7. The CDR3 nucleotides are TGTGCCAGCAGTTACGCAAGACTAGCGGAGGCCTACGAGCAGTACTTC. It encodes CASSYARLAEAYEQYF.

This sequence joins TRBV28 and TRBJ1-3; 8 bases map to TRBD1. J gave up 1 base and V 6 bases, and 5 bases lay outside the gene matches. Germline CDR1 and CDR2: MDHEN and SYDVKM. This CDR3 comprises 15 residues. The CDR3 region has the DNA TGTGCCAGCAGCTCAGGGGGCGAGTCTGGAAACACCATATATTTT. Translated: CASSSGGESGNTIYF. Combining the CDR3 with reference TRBV28 and TRBJ1-3 gives the whole variable domain DVKVTQSSRYLVKRTGEKVFLECVQDMDHENMFWYRQDPGLGLRLIYFSYDVKMKEKGDIPEGYSVSREKKERFSLILESASTNQTSMYLCASSSGGESGNTIYFGEGSWLTVV.

There are a few counts of this clone. The genes are TRBV6-5 and TRBJ2-7; 10 bases are a match to TRBD2. The CDR3 totals 15 residues. Trimming at V came to 8 bases and at J to 4 bases, leaving 11 bases not matched to a gene. Germline CDR1 MNHEY, CDR2 SVGAGI. CDR3 nucleotide sequence: TGTGCCAGCTGCTCCACTAGCGGGGTGAGTTACGAGCAGTACTTC. Residues: CASCSTSGVSYEQYF.

This chain joins TRBV7-9 and TRBJ2-7; D might be TRBD1 (5 bases). Trimming pared 3 bases from V and 7 bases from J, leaving 19 bases between. Germline lookup yields CDR1 SEHNR and CDR2 FQNEAQ (reference sequence). This CDR3 is 15 amino acids long. The CDR3 DNA reads as TGTGCCAGCAGCTTGGATATCCAGGGAACGGGTGAGCAGTACTTC. It specifies CASSLDIQGTGEQYF.